This entry features one TCR beta chain sequence. Antigen unknown. This sample was taken from a study of T cells after yellow fever vaccination. Study conclusions and caveats: A weaker secondary response peaked on day 5, the primary on day 15.

TCRdb reprocessed the 5' RACE reads with MiXCR, giving one entry per CDR3 protein. The sample records 510,000 or so distinct CDR3 sequences, about a fifth being singletons. This CDR3 has 14 residues. Germline V CDR1 and CDR2: MNHEY, SMNVEV (reference sequence). Trimming removed 4 bases at V and 5 bases at J, with 14 bases between. The gene calls are TRBV27 and TRBJ2-5; D remains unclear. This receptor was taken from a man aged 25 to 45 who received the YFV17D yellow fever vaccine. The sequences come from PBMCs, collected 15 days after the yellow fever booster vaccination. This CDR3 reads CASSSLVYRETQYF. Here the CDR3 DNA reads TGTGCCAGCAGTTCTCTGGTCTATCGGGAGACCCAGTACTTC.